The 9 T cell receptor beta chains in this list originate from one sample, sequenced in a study of blood T cell repertoires in COVID-19. TCRdb's copy holds only in-frame clones and misses some; the assay was immunoSEQ multiplex PCR. The top ten clones hold around 2.9% of a sample with fewer than 200,000 clones, about 83% of them seen once. The sequencing input was PBMCs or T cells enriched from blood (not recorded which). The origin of the receptors is a woman under 40 who had been exposed to COVID-19.

This chain joins TRBV19 and TRBJ1-1; D not resolved. The CDR3 loop spans 12 amino acids. The ends were cut back, 5 bases at V and 2 bases at J, with 6 bases in the middle. The germline V gene has CDR1 LNHDA and CDR2 SQIVND (reference sequence). CDR3 coding DNA: TGTGCCAGTAGTCCTCCCAACACTGAAGCTTTCTTT. This sequence encodes CASSPPNTEAFF.

This chain uses TRBV7-2 with TRBJ2-7; TRBD2 aligns across 8 bases. Germline CDR1 reads SGHTA; CDR2 reads FQGNSA. The junction had 2 bases not matched to a gene; V was cut back by 0 bases and J by 4 bases. The length of the CDR3 is 14 residues. The DNA for the CDR3 is TGTGCCAGCAGCTTAGCGGCTAGCGGGTACGAGCAGTACTTC. It translates to CASSLAASGYEQYF.

The chain has TRBV27 and TRBJ2-7; 8 bases match TRBD1. V trimming: 5 bases; J trimming: 6 bases; junction bases outside the gene matches: 18. Germline values: CDR1 MNHEY, CDR2 SMNVEV (reference sequence). The CDR3 is 17 residues long. Written as DNA, the CDR3 is TGTGCCAGCAGTACTTCCCTTAAGAGGACAGGGAGAGGCGAGCAGTACTTC. It is translated as CASSTSLKRTGRGEQYF.

J is TRBJ1-4 and V is TRBV4-1, with D maybe TRBD1 (5 bases). The germline V and J ends were trimmed by 4 bases and 4 bases, with 10 bases remaining between them. CDR3 length: 14 amino acids. The germline gives CDR1 MGHRA, CDR2 YSYEKL. CDR3 DNA sequence: TGCGCCAGCAGCCTCGACAGATTTAATGAAAAACTGTTTTTT. Translating gives CASSLDRFNEKLFF.

CDR3 nucleotide sequence: TGTGCTAGTGGTTACTCGGGACTAGCGGGGGTATCAGATACGCAGTATTTT. The encoded protein is CASGYSGLAGVSDTQYF. J is TRBJ2-3 and V is TRBV12-5, with 14 bases identical to TRBD2. Germline V lookup: CDR1 LGHNT, CDR2 FRNRAP. With 4 bases clipped from V and 4 bases from J, the junction kept 7 bases outside the gene matches. The CDR3 loop spans 17 amino acids.

J is TRBJ2-2 and V is TRBV6-5; D is unclear. CDR1 is MNHEY and CDR2 is SVGAGI in the germline V gene. This CDR3 spans 13 amino acids. V was cut by 0 bases and J by 9 bases, with 8 bases left in between. CDR3 in DNA: TGTGCCAGCAGTTACTCGGGTAGCCGGGAGCTGTTTTTT. Its translation: CASSYSGSRELFF.

The rearrangement joins TRBV7-9 to TRBJ2-5; 7 nucleotides agree with TRBD1. This CDR3 has 14 residues. In germline, CDR1 is SEHNR, CDR2 FQNEAQ (reference sequence). V shed 6 bases and J 4 bases; nucleotides not matched to a gene: 8. DNA of the CDR3: TGTGCCAGCAGAGCTACAGGGGTGTTAGAGACCCAGTACTTC. Its protein product is CASRATGVLETQYF.

This chain joins TRBV7-2 and TRBJ2-7; D remains unclear. The V end lost 3 bases, the J end lost 2 bases, and 8 bases lay between the germline ends. The germline V gene encodes CDR1 SGHTA and CDR2 FQGNSA. CDR3 length: 13 residues. The CDR3 DNA sequence: TGTGCCAGCAGCTTCGGCGGAACCTACGAGCAGTACTTC. This gives the protein CASSFGGTYEQYF.

V gene TRBV6-1 combines with J gene TRBJ1-6; 10 nucleotides agree with TRBD1. This CDR3 has 17 amino acids. From germline, CDR1 is MNHNS and CDR2 SASEGT. Trimming took 1 base from V and 9 from J; bases not matched to a gene: 9. CDR3 residues: CASSEGPGQGFGSPLHF. CDR3 sequence (DNA): TGTGCCAGCAGTGAAGGGCCGGGACAGGGGTTCGGTTCACCCCTCCACTTT.